The TCR beta chain described here comes from a study of shared clonotypes between healthy human individuals. Trimming removed 0 bases at V and 2 bases at J, with 15 bases between. The CDR3 sequence is 17 residues long. Germline values: CDR1 MGHRA, CDR2 YSYEKL. Produced via immunoSEQ multiplex PCR; TCRdb's table is partial and in-frame only. The data contain 400,000 to 550,000 clones, around 80% of them seen just once; the ten biggest clones take up approximately 12%. The sample was PBMCs. This receptor was taken from a woman aged 40 to 50 in good health. Some clones in this sample may be carry-over from other donors' samples. The V and J genes are TRBV4-1 and TRBJ2-3; weak D call: TRBD2 (6 bases). The CDR3, as DNA: TGCGCCAGCAGCCAAGACGAGACTAGAGAAATCACAGATACGCAGTATTTT. Amino acid sequence: CASSQDETREITDTQYF.